The 8 T cell receptor beta chains below were found in one sample sequenced in a study of siplizumab effects on memory and regulatory T cells. Only in-frame clones appear in the TCRdb table, and some are missing; sequencing was by immunoSEQ multiplex PCR. The sample records more than 85,000 clones, roughly nine tenths being singletons. The sequenced sample was Tregs sorted from blood. The source is a human donor in good health.

This chain connects TRBV7-9 to TRBJ1-6; D might be TRBD1 (5 bases). Germline assignment: CDR1 SEHNR and CDR2 FQNEAQ (reference sequence). With 3 bases removed from V and 7 bases from J, the gap between germline ends came to 10 bases. The CDR3 is made up of 14 amino acids. The CDR3 spells CASSLGLQNSPLHF. The CDR3 nucleotides are TGTGCCAGCAGCTTGGGACTGCAGAATTCACCCCTCCACTTT.

Details on this clone: The sample contains more than one DNA sequence encoding this CDR3. This chain uses TRBV7-9 with TRBJ1-1; D is uncertain. Trimming removed 2 bases at V and 5 bases at J, with 6 bases between. This CDR3 is built from 12 residues. CDR1 SEHNR and CDR2 FQNEAQ come from the germline V gene (reference sequence). This CDR3 is CASSLRGTEAFF. Written as DNA, the CDR3 is TGTGCCAGCAGCTTACGAGGGACTGAAGCTTTCTTT.

Comment on this clone: At the DNA level, this CDR3 is encoded by other sequences in the same sample as well. This rearrangement joins TRBV18 to TRBJ2-5, with unresolved D. Per the germline V gene, CDR1 is KGHSH and CDR2 is LQKENI. The CDR3 contains 12 residues. Trimming removed 3 bases at V and 1 base at J, with 3 bases between. The CDR3 protein is CASSPVQETQYF. CDR3 DNA: TGTGCCAGCTCACCCGTCCAAGAGACCCAGTACTTC.

This clone appeared once. This chain connects TRBV5-6 to TRBJ2-3, with 7 bases matching TRBD1. The V segment lost 7 bases and the J segment 14 bases; nucleotides outside the gene matches: 16. Germline assignment: CDR1 SGHDT and CDR2 YYEEEE. The CDR3 has 13 residues. The CDR3 here is CASLGTAFNGWYF. The CDR3 bases are TGTGCCAGCCTCGGGACAGCCTTTAACGGATGGTATTTT.

V usage is TRBV2 and J usage is TRBJ2-3, with D unclear. Trimming left V 8 bases short and J 5 bases short, with 14 bases between. CDR3 size: 13 residues. From germline, CDR1 is SNHLY and CDR2 FYNNEI. CDR3 nucleotide sequence: TGTGCCAGCCATGTGAGGCCAAGAGATACGCAGTATTTT. As protein: CASHVRPRDTQYF.

The chain joins TRBV18 to TRBJ1-1; D remains ambiguous. The germline gives CDR1 KGHSH, CDR2 LQKENI. The CDR3 is 13 amino acids. Trimming left V 1 base short and J 3 bases short, with 6 bases between. Here the CDR3 reads CASSPLGYTEAFF. Here the CDR3 DNA reads TGTGCCAGCTCACCACTTGGGTACACTGAAGCTTTCTTT.

The rearrangement links TRBV6-5 to TRBJ2-1, with D possibly matching TRBD2 (6 bases). Trimming shortened V by 1 base and J by 8 bases, and 12 bases separated the two germline ends. This CDR3 is built from 14 residues. Germline lookup yields CDR1 MNHEY and CDR2 SVGAGI. The DNA of the CDR3 is TGTGCCAGCAGTTACTACGCGGGGACCGATGAGCAGTTCTTC. The encoded protein is CASSYYAGTDEQFF.

The chain employs TRBV7-9 and TRBJ2-3; TRBD2 aligns across 11 bases. The germline gives CDR1 SEHNR, CDR2 FQNEAQ (reference sequence). Trimming removed 3 bases from V and 4 bases from J; junction bases left unmatched: 12. The CDR3 totals 18 residues. CDR3 loop: CASSFTSGSLQEADTQYF. CDR3 nucleotides: TGTGCCAGCAGCTTCACTAGCGGGAGCCTTCAAGAGGCAGATACGCAGTATTTT.